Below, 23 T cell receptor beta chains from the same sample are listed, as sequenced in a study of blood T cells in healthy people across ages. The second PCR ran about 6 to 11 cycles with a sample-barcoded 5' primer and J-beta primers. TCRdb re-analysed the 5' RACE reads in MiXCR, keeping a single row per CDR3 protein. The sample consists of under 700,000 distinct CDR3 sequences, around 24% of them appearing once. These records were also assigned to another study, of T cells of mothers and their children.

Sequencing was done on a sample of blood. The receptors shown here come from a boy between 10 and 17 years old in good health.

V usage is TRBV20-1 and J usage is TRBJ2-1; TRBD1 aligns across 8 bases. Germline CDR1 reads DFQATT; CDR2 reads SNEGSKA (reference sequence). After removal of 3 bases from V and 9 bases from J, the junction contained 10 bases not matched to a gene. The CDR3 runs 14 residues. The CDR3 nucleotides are TGCAGTGCTAGTGTTTGGCAGGGGGCAGTTGAGCAGTTCTTC. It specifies CSASVWQGAVEQFF.

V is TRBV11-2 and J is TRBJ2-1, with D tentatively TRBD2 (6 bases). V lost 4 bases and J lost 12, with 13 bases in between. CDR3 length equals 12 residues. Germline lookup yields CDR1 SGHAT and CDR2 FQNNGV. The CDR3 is CASSSGLYRQFF. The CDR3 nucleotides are TGTGCCAGCAGCTCAGGACTATATCGGCAGTTCTTC.

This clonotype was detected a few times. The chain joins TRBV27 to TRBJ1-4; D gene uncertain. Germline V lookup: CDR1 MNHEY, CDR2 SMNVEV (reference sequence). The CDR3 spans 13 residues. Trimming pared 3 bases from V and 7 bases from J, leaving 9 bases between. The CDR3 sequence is CASSFDGSEKLFF. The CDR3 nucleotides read TGTGCCAGCAGTTTTGACGGCAGTGAAAAACTGTTTTTT. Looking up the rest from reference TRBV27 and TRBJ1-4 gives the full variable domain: EAQVTQNPRYLITVTGKKLTVTCSQNMNHEYMSWYRQDPGLGLRQIYYSMNVEVTDKGDVPEGYKVSRKEKRNFPLILESPSPNQTSLYFCASSFDGSEKLFFGSGTQLSVL.

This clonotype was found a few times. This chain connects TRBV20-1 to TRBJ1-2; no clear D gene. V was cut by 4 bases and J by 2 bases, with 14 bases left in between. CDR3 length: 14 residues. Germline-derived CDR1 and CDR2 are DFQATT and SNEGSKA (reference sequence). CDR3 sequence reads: CSATDRRINYGYTF. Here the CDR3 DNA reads TGCAGTGCTACGGACCGCCGCATCAACTATGGCTACACCTTC.

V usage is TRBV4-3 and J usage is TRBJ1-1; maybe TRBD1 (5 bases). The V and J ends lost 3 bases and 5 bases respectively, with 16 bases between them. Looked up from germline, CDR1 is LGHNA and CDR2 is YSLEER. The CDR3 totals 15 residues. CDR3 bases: TGCGCCAGCAGCCACGCCGGGACTGGAGGGACTGAAGCTTTCTTT. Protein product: CASSHAGTGGTEAFF.

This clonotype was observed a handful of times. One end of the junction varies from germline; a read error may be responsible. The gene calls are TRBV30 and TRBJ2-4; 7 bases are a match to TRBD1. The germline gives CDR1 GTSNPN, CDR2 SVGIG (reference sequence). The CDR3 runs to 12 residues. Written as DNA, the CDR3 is TGTGCCTGGAGTTCCTCTAGGGGGCGGTCAGGCTTC. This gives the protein CAWSSSRGRSGF.

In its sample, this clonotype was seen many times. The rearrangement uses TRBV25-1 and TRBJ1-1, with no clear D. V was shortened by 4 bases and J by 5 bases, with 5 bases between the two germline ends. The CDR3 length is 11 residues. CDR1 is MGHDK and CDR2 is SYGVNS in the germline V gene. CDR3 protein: CASSGGTEAFF. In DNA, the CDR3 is TGTGCCAGCAGTGGTGGGACTGAAGCTTTCTTT.

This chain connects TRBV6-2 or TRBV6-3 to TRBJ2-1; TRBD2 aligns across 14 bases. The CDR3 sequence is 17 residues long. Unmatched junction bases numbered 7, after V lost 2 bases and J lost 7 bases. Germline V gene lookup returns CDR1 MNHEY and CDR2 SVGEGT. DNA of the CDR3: TGTGCCAGCAGTTACCTTAGGACTAGCGGGAGGATGAATGAGCAGTTCTTC. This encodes CASSYLRTSGRMNEQFF.

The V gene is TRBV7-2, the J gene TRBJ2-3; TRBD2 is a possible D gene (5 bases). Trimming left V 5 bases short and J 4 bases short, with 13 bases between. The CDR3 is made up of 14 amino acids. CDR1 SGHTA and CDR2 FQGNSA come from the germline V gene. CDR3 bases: TGTGCCAGCAGCCCGAGCAGACTACCAGATACGCAGTATTTT. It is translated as CASSPSRLPDTQYF.

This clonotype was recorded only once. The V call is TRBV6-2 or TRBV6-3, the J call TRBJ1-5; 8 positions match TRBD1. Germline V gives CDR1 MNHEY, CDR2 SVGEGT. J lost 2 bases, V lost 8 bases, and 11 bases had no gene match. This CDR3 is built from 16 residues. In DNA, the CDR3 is TGTGCCAGCTCCCCGGGGATGACAGGGGGCAATCAGCCCCAGCATTTT. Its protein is CASSPGMTGGNQPQHF.

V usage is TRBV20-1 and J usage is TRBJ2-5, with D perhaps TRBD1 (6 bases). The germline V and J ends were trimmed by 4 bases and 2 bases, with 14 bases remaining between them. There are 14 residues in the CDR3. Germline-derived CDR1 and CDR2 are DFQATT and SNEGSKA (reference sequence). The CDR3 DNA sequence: TGCAGTGCTAAACAGGGTGTGGTGCAAGAGACCCAGTACTTC. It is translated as CSAKQGVVQETQYF.

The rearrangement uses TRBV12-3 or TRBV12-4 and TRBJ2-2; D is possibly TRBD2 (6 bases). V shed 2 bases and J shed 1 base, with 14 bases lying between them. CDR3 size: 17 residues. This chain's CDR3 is CASSLTSSMLNTGELFF. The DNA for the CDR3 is TGTGCCAGCAGTTTAACTAGCTCTATGCTGAACACCGGGGAGCTGTTTTTT.

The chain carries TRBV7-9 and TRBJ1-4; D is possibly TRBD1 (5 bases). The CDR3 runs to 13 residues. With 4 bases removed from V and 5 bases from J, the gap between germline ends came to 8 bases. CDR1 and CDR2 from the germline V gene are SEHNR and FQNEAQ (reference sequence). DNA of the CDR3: TGTGCCAGCAGCTGGGGGGAGAATGAAAAACTGTTTTTT. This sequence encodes CASSWGENEKLFF. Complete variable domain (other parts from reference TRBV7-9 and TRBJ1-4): DTGVSQNPRHKITKRGQNVTFRCDPISEHNRLYWYRQTLGQGPEFLTYFQNEAQLEKSRLLSDRFSAERPKGSFSTLEIQRTEQGDSAMYLCASSWGENEKLFFGSGTQLSVL.

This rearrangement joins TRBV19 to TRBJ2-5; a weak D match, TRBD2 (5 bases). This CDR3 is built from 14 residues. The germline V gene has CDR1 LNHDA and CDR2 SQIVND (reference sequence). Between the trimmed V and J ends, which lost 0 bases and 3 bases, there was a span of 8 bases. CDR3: CASSIDSGEETQYF. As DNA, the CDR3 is TGTGCCAGTAGTATAGATTCCGGGGAAGAGACCCAGTACTTC.

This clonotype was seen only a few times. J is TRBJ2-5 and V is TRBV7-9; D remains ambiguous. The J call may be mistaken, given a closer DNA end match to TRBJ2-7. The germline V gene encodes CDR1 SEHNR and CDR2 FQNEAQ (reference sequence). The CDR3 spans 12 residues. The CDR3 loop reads CASSSRSDEQYF. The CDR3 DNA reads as TGTGCCAGCAGCTCCCGGAGCGACGAGCAGTACTTC.

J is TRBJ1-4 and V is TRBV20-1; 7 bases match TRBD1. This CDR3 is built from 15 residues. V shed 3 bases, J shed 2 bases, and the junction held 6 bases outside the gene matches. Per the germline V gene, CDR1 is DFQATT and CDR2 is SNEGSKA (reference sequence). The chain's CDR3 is CSASEGAGTNEKLFF. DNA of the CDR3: TGCAGTGCTAGCGAGGGGGCGGGTACTAATGAAAAACTGTTTTTT.

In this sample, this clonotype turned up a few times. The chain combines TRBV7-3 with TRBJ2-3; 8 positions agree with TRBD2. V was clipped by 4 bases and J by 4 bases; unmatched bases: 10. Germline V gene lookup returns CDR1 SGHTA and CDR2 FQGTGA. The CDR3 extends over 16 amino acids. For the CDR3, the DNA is TGTGCCAGCAGCTCACTCGGGGCGGGAGGCGCAGATACGCAGTATTTT. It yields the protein CASSSLGAGGADTQYF.

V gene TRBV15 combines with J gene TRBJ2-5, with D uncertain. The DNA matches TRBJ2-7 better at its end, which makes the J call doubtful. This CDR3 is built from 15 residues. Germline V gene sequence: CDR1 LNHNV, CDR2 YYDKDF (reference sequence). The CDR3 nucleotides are TGTGCCACCAGCAGAGATTTCTCAGGTCCGGACGAGCAGTACTTC. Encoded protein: CATSRDFSGPDEQYF.

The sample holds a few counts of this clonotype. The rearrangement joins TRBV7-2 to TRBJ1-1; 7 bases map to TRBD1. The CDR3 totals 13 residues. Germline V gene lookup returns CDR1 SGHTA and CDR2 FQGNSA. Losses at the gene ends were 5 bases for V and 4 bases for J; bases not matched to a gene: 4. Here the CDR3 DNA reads TGTGCCAGCAGCACCGCAGGGGGCACTGAAGCTTTCTTT. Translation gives CASSTAGGTEAFF.

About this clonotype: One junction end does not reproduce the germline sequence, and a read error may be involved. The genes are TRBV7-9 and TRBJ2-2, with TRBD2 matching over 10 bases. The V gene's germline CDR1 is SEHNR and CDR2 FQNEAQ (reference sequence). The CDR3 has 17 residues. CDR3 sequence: CASSLIRTSGSTGELLF. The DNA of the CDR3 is TGTGCCAGCAGCTTAATACGGACTAGCGGAAGCACCGGGGAGCTGCTTTTT.

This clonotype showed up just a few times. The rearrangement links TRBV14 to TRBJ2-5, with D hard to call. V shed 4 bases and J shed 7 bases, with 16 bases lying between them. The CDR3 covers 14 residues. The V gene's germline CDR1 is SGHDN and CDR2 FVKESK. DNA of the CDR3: TGTGCCAGCAGCCTCGCGACAATCTCAGGGACCCAGTACTTC. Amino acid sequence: CASSLATISGTQYF.

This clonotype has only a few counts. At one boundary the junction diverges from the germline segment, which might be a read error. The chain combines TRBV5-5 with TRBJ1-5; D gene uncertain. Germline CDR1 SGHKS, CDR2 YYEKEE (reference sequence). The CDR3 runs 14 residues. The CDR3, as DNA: TGTGCCAACAGCCGGGGAGGAAGCAATCAGCCCCAGCATTTT. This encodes CANSRGGSNQPQHF.

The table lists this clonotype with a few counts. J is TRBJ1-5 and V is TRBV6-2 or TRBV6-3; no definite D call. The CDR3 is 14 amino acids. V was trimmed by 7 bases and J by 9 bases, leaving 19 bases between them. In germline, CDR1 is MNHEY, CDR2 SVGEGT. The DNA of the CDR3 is TGTGCCAGCACCAAAGGAAACGTGTTTCGGCCCCAGCATTTT. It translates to CASTKGNVFRPQHF.